Below are 24 T cell receptor beta chains sequenced from a single sample in a study of cytomegalovirus exposure and HLA in healthy donors. The data were produced by immunoSEQ multiplex PCR, yet TCRdb's version contains in-frame clones alone and is incomplete. The sample has approximately 97,000 clones; around 93% are singletons. The sample taken for sequencing was PBMCs. The receptor set was obtained from a woman aged 30 to 39 in good health and CMV-seropositive.

The V call is TRBV25-1, the J call TRBJ2-4; TRBD1 agrees at 8 bases. CDR1 is MGHDK and CDR2 is SYGVNS in the germline V gene. The CDR3 runs to 18 residues. V was clipped by 2 bases and J by 0 bases; unmatched bases: 9. CDR3 sequence: CASSEGQGAFVAKNIQYF. The CDR3 nucleotides are TGTGCCAGCAGTGAAGGGCAGGGGGCGTTCGTAGCCAAAAACATTCAGTACTTC.

The chain is built from TRBV2 and TRBJ2-1; D gene uncertain. The CDR3 totals 10 residues. CDR1 is SNHLY, CDR2 FYNNEI, per germline. Trimming left V 3 bases short and J 9 bases short, with 3 bases between. CDR3 loop: CASSDGEQFF. In DNA form, the CDR3 reads TGTGCCAGCAGTGACGGTGAGCAGTTCTTC. The whole variable domain, filled in from reference TRBV2 and TRBJ2-1, reads EPEVTQTPSHQVTQMGQEVILRCVPISNHLYFYWYRQILGQKVEFLVSFYNNEISEKSEIFDDQFSVERPDGSNFTLKIRSTKLEDSAMYFCASSDGEQFFGPGTRLTVL.

This rearrangement joins TRBV2 to TRBJ2-3; the match to TRBD1 covers 7 bases. The germline V gene has CDR1 SNHLY and CDR2 FYNNEI. The CDR3 extends over 16 amino acids. The ends lost 6 bases at V and 5 bases at J; junction bases unmatched: 14. The CDR3 DNA reads TGTGCCAGCAGGCACCGGACAGGCGGAAGGGGAGATACGCAGTATTTT. Translation gives CASRHRTGGRGDTQYF.

The chain joins TRBV19 to TRBJ1-2; D unresolved. Trimming took 0 bases from V and 0 from J, leaving 11 bases between them. CDR3 size: 16 residues. Looked up from germline, CDR1 is LNHDA and CDR2 is SQIVND (reference sequence). This CDR3 reads CASSIDLSRSNYGYTF. CDR3 bases: TGTGCCAGTAGTATAGATCTTTCCAGGTCTAACTATGGCTACACCTTC. Full variable domain (missing parts from reference TRBV19 and TRBJ1-2): DGGITQSPKYLFRKEGQNVTLSCEQNLNHDAMYWYRQDPGQGLRLIYYSQIVNDFQKGDIAEGYSVSREKKESFPLTVTSAQKNPTAFYLCASSIDLSRSNYGYTFGSGTRLTVV.

The rearrangement links TRBV23-1 to TRBJ2-4; 7 bases are a match to TRBD2. TRBV23-1 is designated an ORF whose function remains uncertain. This CDR3 contains 19 residues. With V trimmed by 6 bases and J by 3 bases, 20 bases remained unmatched. CDR3 residues: CASSPLLDGGGSVKNIQYF. The CDR3 DNA reads as TGCGCCAGCAGCCCCCTTTTAGATGGCGGCGGGAGTGTCAAAAACATTCAGTACTTC.

This chain links TRBV5-1 with TRBJ2-1, with 13 nucleotides matching TRBD2. V lost 2 bases and J lost 1; bases outside the gene matches: 9. The CDR3 totals 19 residues. Germline-derived CDR1 and CDR2 are SGHRS and YFSETQ. The CDR3 here is CASSFGLAGAFLSYNEQFF. The DNA for the CDR3 is TGCGCCAGCAGCTTCGGACTAGCGGGAGCGTTTCTGTCCTACAATGAGCAGTTCTTC.

The CDR3 protein is CASSRWGPGETQYF. CDR3 DNA: TGTGCCAGCAGCCGTTGGGGGCCGGGAGAGACCCAGTACTTC. The V and J genes are TRBV14 and TRBJ2-5; D may be TRBD1 (6 bases). Germline V gives CDR1 SGHDN, CDR2 FVKESK. The CDR3 extends over 14 amino acids. V was cut by 4 bases and J by 4 bases, with 13 bases left in between.

Notes on this clone: Additional DNA sequences in this sample encode the identical CDR3. CDR3 sequence: CASSGGSSYEQYF. In DNA, the CDR3 is TGTGCCAGCTCAGGGGGAAGCTCCTACGAGCAGTACTTC. This chain joins TRBV28 and TRBJ2-7, with 7 bases matching TRBD1. CDR1 and CDR2 (germline): MDHEN, SYDVKM. The CDR3 covers 13 residues. V lost 8 bases and J lost 0; bases outside the gene matches: 4. Drawing the rest from reference TRBV28 and TRBJ2-7, the complete variable domain is DVKVTQSSRYLVKRTGEKVFLECVQDMDHENMFWYRQDPGLGLRLIYFSYDVKMKEKGDIPEGYSVSREKKERFSLILESASTNQTSMYLCASSGGSSYEQYFGPGTRLTVT.

The V and J genes are TRBV7-9 and TRBJ2-3; 8 bases match TRBD2. Unmatched junction bases numbered 2, after V lost 3 bases and J lost 0 bases. This CDR3 contains 15 residues. Germline V gives CDR1 SEHNR, CDR2 FQNEAQ (reference sequence). The CDR3 protein is CASSFIAGSTDTQYF. The CDR3 region has the DNA TGTGCCAGCAGCTTCATAGCGGGAAGCACAGATACGCAGTATTTT.

This clone appeared once. The chain has TRBV5-5 and TRBJ2-7; D is possibly TRBD1 (6 bases). Trimming cost V 0 bases and J 9 bases, with 19 bases left between them. This CDR3 contains 15 residues. Germline assignment: CDR1 SGHKS and CDR2 YYEKEE (reference sequence). The CDR3 DNA reads TGTGCCAGCAGCTTGGGGGCAGGGGATCGAAGTGGGCAGTACTTC. Translation gives CASSLGAGDRSGQYF.

This chain links TRBV10-3 with TRBJ1-3; D possibly corresponds to TRBD1 (5 bases). V was clipped by 7 bases and J by 2 bases, with 15 bases between them. The CDR3 is 15 amino acids. Germline CDR1 ENHRY, CDR2 SYGVKD. CDR3 DNA: TGTGCCATCACTGGGGGGGGGAACGCTGGAAACACCATATATTTT. This codes for CAITGGGNAGNTIYF.

The rearrangement joins TRBV5-1 to TRBJ2-7; 8 bases align to TRBD2. The germline V gene has CDR1 SGHRS and CDR2 YFSETQ. With V trimmed by 4 bases and J by 1 base, 4 bases remained unmatched. The CDR3 covers 14 residues. The CDR3 loop is CASSPGGRSYEQYF. In DNA form, the CDR3 reads TGCGCCAGCAGCCCGGGGGGGCGGTCCTACGAGCAGTACTTC.

The chain combines TRBV27 with TRBJ2-3; 10 nucleotides agree with TRBD1. The germline V gene has CDR1 MNHEY and CDR2 SMNVEV (reference sequence). V lost 5 bases to trimming and J lost 5 bases; unmatched junction nucleotides: 10. The CDR3 is 16 residues long. The CDR3 reads CASSGPRDRGIDTQYF. Here the CDR3 DNA reads TGTGCCAGCAGTGGCCCGCGGGACAGGGGTATAGATACGCAGTATTTT.

The rearrangement joins TRBV7-8 to TRBJ2-5; a weak D match, TRBD2 (6 bases). Germline V CDR1 and CDR2: SGHVS, FQNEAQ. The V end was cut by 5 bases, the J end by 5 bases, with 15 bases between. CDR3 length equals 14 residues. As DNA, the CDR3 is TGTGCCAGCAGCCCGAGCCGACTAGTTGAGACCCAGTACTTC. It specifies CASSPSRLVETQYF.

V usage is TRBV15 and J usage is TRBJ2-7; D unresolved. The germline gives CDR1 LNHNV, CDR2 YYDKDF (reference sequence). V lost 5 bases, J lost 2 bases, and 13 bases lay in between. The CDR3 is made up of 14 amino acids. The CDR3 protein is CATSGSLSAYEQYF. The CDR3 DNA is TGTGCCACCAGCGGCAGTCTCTCAGCCTACGAGCAGTACTTC. Drawing the rest from reference TRBV15 and TRBJ2-7, the complete variable domain is DAMVIQNPRYQVTQFGKPVTLSCSQTLNHNVMYWYQQKSSQAPKLLFHYYDKDFNNEADTPDNFQSRRPNTSFCFLDIRSPGLGDTAMYLCATSGSLSAYEQYFGPGTRLTVT.

V is TRBV2 and J is TRBJ1-3, with D unclear. V was trimmed by 6 bases and J by 2 bases, leaving 5 bases between them. Germline V gives CDR1 SNHLY, CDR2 FYNNEI. This CDR3 has 12 amino acids. CDR3 bases: TGTGCCAGCAGCCCAACTGGAAACACCATATATTTT. As protein: CASSPTGNTIYF.

This clone was seen just once. V is TRBV30 and J is TRBJ2-1; D possibly corresponds to TRBD2 (5 bases). Germline-derived CDR1 and CDR2 are GTSNPN and SVGIG (reference sequence). Trimming cost V 1 base and J 0 bases, with 16 bases left between them. This CDR3 region has 17 residues. CDR3 loop: CAWSDPRIAHSYNEQFF. In nucleotides, the CDR3 is TGTGCCTGGAGTGACCCCCGTATAGCGCACTCCTACAATGAGCAGTTCTTC. Supplemented by reference TRBV30 and TRBJ2-1, the full variable domain reads SQTIHQWPATLVQPVGSPLSLECTVEGTSNPNLYWYRQAAGRGLQLLFYSVGIGQISSEVPQNLSASRPQDRQFILSSKKLLLSDSGFYLCAWSDPRIAHSYNEQFFGPGTRLTVL.

This clone was seen once. The chain is built from TRBV9 and TRBJ2-1; 8 bases agree with TRBD2. This CDR3 is built from 14 residues. Germline V lookup: CDR1 SGDLS, CDR2 YYNGEE. Trimming removed 2 bases from V and 7 bases from J; junction bases left unmatched: 5. In DNA, the CDR3 is TGTGCCAGCAGCGTGAGCGGGAGTATGAATGAGCAGTTCTTC. The encoded protein is CASSVSGSMNEQFF.

This chain links TRBV7-2 with TRBJ2-7, with 9 nucleotides matching TRBD2. Per the germline V gene, CDR1 is SGHTA and CDR2 is FQGNSA. The CDR3 sequence is 14 residues long. After removal of 1 base from V and 6 bases from J, the junction contained 4 bases not matched to a gene. CDR3: CASSLVAGVGEQYF. The CDR3 DNA follows: TGTGCCAGCAGCTTAGTAGCGGGAGTGGGCGAGCAGTACTTC.

CDR3 residues: CASSPIAIAGGPYEQYF. The CDR3 DNA is TGTGCCAGCTCACCGATTGCTATAGCGGGAGGGCCTTACGAGCAGTACTTC. The chain uses TRBV18 and TRBJ2-7; 11 nucleotides align to TRBD2. This CDR3 contains 17 residues. Germline CDR1 reads KGHSH; CDR2 reads LQKENI. V was clipped by 3 bases and J by 4 bases; unmatched bases: 11.

This clone has only a few counts. This chain connects TRBV18 to TRBJ2-7; D gene uncertain. Germline CDR1 and CDR2: KGHSH and LQKENI. The V end was cut by 2 bases, the J end by 4 bases, with 12 bases between. The CDR3 runs to 14 residues. CDR3 coding DNA: TGTGCCAGCTCACCAGGAGCAGAACGATACGAGCAGTACTTC. Encoded protein: CASSPGAERYEQYF.

V gene TRBV7-8 combines with J gene TRBJ1-1; weak D call: TRBD1 (5 bases). CDR3 length: 12 residues. CDR1 is SGHVS, CDR2 FQNEAQ, per germline. Trimming took off 3 bases at V and 7 bases at J, with 9 bases between the two ends. The CDR3, as DNA: TGTGCCAGCAGCTTCGCAGGGTATGAAGCTTTCTTT. Its translation is CASSFAGYEAFF.

The V call is TRBV29-1, the J call TRBJ1-1; D possibly corresponds to TRBD1 (5 bases). There are 14 residues in the CDR3. Germline CDR1 is SQVTM and CDR2 is ANQGSEA. With 6 bases removed from V and 0 bases from J, the gap between germline ends came to 14 bases. Here the CDR3 reads CSVPRGGLNTEAFF. The CDR3 DNA reads TGCAGCGTCCCCCGGGGGGGGTTGAACACTGAAGCTTTCTTT. Full variable domain (remainder filled in from reference TRBV29-1 and TRBJ1-1): SAVISQKPSRDICQRGTSLTIQCQVDSQVTMMFWYRQQPGQSLTLIATANQGSEATYESGFVIDKFPISRPNLTFSTLTVSNMSPEDSSIYLCSVPRGGLNTEAFFGQGTRLTVV.

The chain combines TRBV7-8 with TRBJ2-7; D may be TRBD2 (8 bases). With 5 bases removed from V and 5 bases from J, the gap between germline ends came to 19 bases. The CDR3 is made up of 15 amino acids. From germline, CDR1 is SGHVS and CDR2 FQNEAQ. The CDR3 DNA sequence: TGTGCCAGCAGCCCGGGAGGGAGGGGGCAAGACGAGCAGTACTTC. Translated, it gives CASSPGGRGQDEQYF.